Presented here are 22 T cell receptor beta chains from one specimen sequenced in a study of Graves' ophthalmopathy and Graves' hyperthyroidism. RNA transcripts were the source from which TCR beta CDR3 regions were amplified. An opening RT-PCR round employed HTBI primers and preceded a second-round multiplex PCR. TCRdb recomputed calls from the multiplex PCR reads with MiXCR, one row per CDR3 protein. The sample lists approximately 1.2 million distinct CDR3 sequences, about 40% seen once, with around 10% in the top ten. Input material: peripheral blood or thyroid tissue (not recorded which). The receptors shown here come from an adult man with Graves' hyperthyroidism.

The table lists this clonotype with a few counts. The V gene is TRBV29-1, the J gene TRBJ1-2, with unresolved D. In germline, CDR1 is SQVTM, CDR2 ANQGSEA. This CDR3 region has 12 residues. V was shortened by 3 bases and J by 3 bases, with 8 bases between the two germline ends. For the CDR3, the DNA is TGCAGCGTTGAGGCAACCCACTATGGCTACACCTTC. This translates into CSVEATHYGYTF. The whole variable domain, filled in from reference TRBV29-1 and TRBJ1-2, reads SAVISQKPSRDICQRGTSLTIQCQVDSQVTMMFWYRQQPGQSLTLIATANQGSEATYESGFVIDKFPISRPNLTFSTLTVSNMSPEDSSIYLCSVEATHYGYTFGSGTRLTVV.

V gene TRBV12-3 or TRBV12-4 combines with J gene TRBJ1-1; no clear D. The CDR3 sequence is 13 residues long. V was trimmed by 6 bases and J by 9 bases, leaving 17 bases between them. The CDR3 DNA reads TGTGCCAGCAGCCCGGGCGTCCGATATCAAGCTTTCTTT. This codes for CASSPGVRYQAFF.

This clonotype appeared many times. V usage is TRBV7-2 and J usage is TRBJ2-2; possible D gene TRBD2, 5 bases. This CDR3 comprises 16 residues. Trimming left V 8 bases short and J 4 bases short, with 20 bases between. Germline lookup yields CDR1 SGHTA and CDR2 FQGNSA. CDR3 protein: CASSSRMGVSTGELFF. DNA for the CDR3: TGTGCCAGCTCGTCGAGGATGGGAGTAAGCACCGGGGAGCTGTTTTTT.

Notes on this clonotype: The junction does not match germline at one end; this may be a read error. The J gene is TRBJ1-5, the V gene TRBV19; D uncertain. The germline V gene has CDR1 LNHDA and CDR2 SQIVND (reference sequence). This CDR3 has 15 amino acids. The CDR3 protein is CASSIMGSSNQPQHF. CDR3 bases: TGTGCTAGTAGTATAATGGGGTCTAGCAATCAGCCCCAGCATTTT. The full variable domain, with the rest looked up from reference TRBV19 and TRBJ1-5, is DGGITQSPKYLFRKEGQNVTLSCEQNLNHDAMYWYRQDPGQGLRLIYYSQIVNDFQKGDIAEGYSVSREKKESFPLTVTSAQKNPTAFYLCASSIMGSSNQPQHFGDGTRLSIL.

This clonotype was seen a handful of times. V and J are TRBV7-9 and TRBJ1-2; D is unresolved. The V end lost 4 bases, the J end lost 8 bases, and 11 bases lay between the germline ends. The CDR3 has 12 amino acids. CDR1 and CDR2 from the germline V gene are SEHNR and FQNEAQ (reference sequence). The chain's CDR3 is CASSSLPSGYTF. The CDR3 region has the DNA TGTGCCAGCAGCTCCCTGCCTTCCGGCTACACCTTC.

This chain uses TRBV7-2 with TRBJ1-5; D is possibly TRBD1 (6 bases). Trimming cost V 0 bases and J 0 bases, with 24 bases left between them. This CDR3 has 21 amino acids. From germline, CDR1 is SGHTA and CDR2 FQGNSA. The CDR3: CASSLAETAWDKTYSNQPQHF. The CDR3 bases are TGTGCCAGCAGCTTAGCGGAAACCGCCTGGGACAAGACATATAGCAATCAGCCCCAGCATTTT.

The chain links TRBV4-3 to TRBJ1-6, with TRBD1 as a possible D gene (6 bases). The V and J ends lost 1 base and 12 bases respectively, with 13 bases between them. The CDR3 has 14 residues. The germline gives CDR1 LGHNA, CDR2 YSLEER. CDR3 DNA: TGCGCCAGCAGCCAAGCTGGGAGGGGGAAACCCCTCCACTTT. This encodes CASSQAGRGKPLHF.

This clonotype was detected only once. The V and J genes are TRBV4-3 and TRBJ2-7; TRBD2 aligns across 8 bases. Germline V gene lookup returns CDR1 LGHNA and CDR2 YSLEER. The V gene end was trimmed by 0 bases and the J gene end by 5 bases; junction bases not matched to a gene: 6. CDR3 length: 15 amino acids. CDR3 nucleotides: TGCGCCAGCAGCCAAGAGGGGACTAGAAGCGACGAGCAGTACTTC. Translated, it gives CASSQEGTRSDEQYF.

The sample holds many counts of this clonotype. The chain couples TRBV7-9 to TRBJ1-1, with D maybe TRBD1 (6 bases). The CDR3 totals 15 residues. The ends were cut back, 0 bases at V and 3 bases at J, with 11 bases in the middle. The germline CDR1 and CDR2 sequences are SEHNR and FQNEAQ (reference sequence). The DNA of the CDR3 is TGTGCCAGCAGCTTAGCGCAGGGGCGCGACACTGAAGCTTTCTTT. This sequence encodes CASSLAQGRDTEAFF.

This clonotype was seen only a few times. The chain employs TRBV6-1 and TRBJ1-5; D gene unclear. Germline-derived CDR1 and CDR2 are MNHNS and SASEGT. The CDR3 runs to 13 residues. Trimming cost V 6 bases and J 9 bases, with 15 bases left between them. The CDR3 region has the DNA TGTGCCAGCAGCCTTGAGAGGCTGGGGCCCCAGCATTTT. Its protein product is CASSLERLGPQHF.

This chain uses TRBV7-9 with TRBJ2-5, with D tentatively TRBD1 (5 bases). Germline CDR1 is SEHNR and CDR2 is FQNEAQ (reference sequence). The V gene lost 5 bases and the J gene lost 5 bases, with 18 bases spanning the gap. The CDR3 has 15 amino acids. CDR3 residues: CASSPEGRVGETQYF. DNA of the CDR3: TGTGCCAGCAGCCCAGAAGGCAGGGTTGGGGAGACCCAGTACTTC.

This chain links TRBV29-1 with TRBJ2-5, with 8 nucleotides matching TRBD1. From germline, CDR1 is SQVTM and CDR2 ANQGSEA. Trimming took 2 bases from V and 9 from J; bases not matched to a gene: 8. This CDR3 has 13 residues. CDR3 in amino acids: CSVESGGGQPQYF. For the CDR3, the DNA is TGCAGCGTTGAATCAGGGGGCGGACAGCCCCAGTACTTC.

The table lists this clonotype with many counts. V gene TRBV10-3 combines with J gene TRBJ2-5; the match to TRBD2 covers 10 bases. Germline V CDR1 and CDR2: ENHRY, SYGVKD. V shed 6 bases, J shed 5 bases, and the junction held 6 bases outside the gene matches. The CDR3 spans 14 residues. In DNA, the CDR3 is TGTGCCATCAGGACCGGGACTAGCGAGGAGACCCAGTACTTC. Protein sequence: CAIRTGTSEETQYF.

Comments on this clonotype: With a much larger clone just one base away, this may be a read error. The chain employs TRBV19 and TRBJ2-2; D gene ambiguous. CDR1 is LNHDA and CDR2 is SQIVND in the germline V gene (reference sequence). The CDR3 consists of 14 residues. Trimming cost V 6 bases and J 5 bases, with 13 bases left between them. The CDR3 reads CASSPRFRTGELFF. CDR3 DNA: TGTGCCAGTAGCCCTAGGTTTCGGACCGGGGAGCTGTTTTTT.

In the case of this clonotype: Given the absence of the conserved phenylalanine or tryptophan at the CDR3 end, a read error is likely. The V gene is TRBV7-8, the J gene TRBJ1-3; the match to TRBD1 covers 10 bases. This CDR3 contains 15 residues. Unmatched junction bases numbered 4, after V lost 5 bases and J lost 3 bases. The V gene's germline CDR1 is SGHVS and CDR2 FQNEAQ. CDR3 coding DNA: TGTGCCAGCAGCCTAGGGACAGGGGTTGGAAACACCATATATCTT. It specifies CASSLGTGVGNTIYL.

The J gene is TRBJ1-6, the V gene TRBV7-6; D is possibly TRBD1 (5 bases). The CDR3 loop spans 17 amino acids. Germline V gene sequence: CDR1 SGHVS, CDR2 FNYEAQ. Trimming cost V 5 bases and J 0 bases, with 14 bases left between them. CDR3 sequence: CASSPGAESSYNSPLHF. The CDR3 bases are TGTGCCAGCAGCCCCGGGGCAGAGAGCTCCTATAATTCACCCCTCCACTTT. Full variable domain (missing parts from reference TRBV7-6 and TRBJ1-6): GAGVSQSPRYKVTKRGQDVALRCDPISGHVSLYWYRQALGQGPEFLTYFNYEAQQDKSGLPNDRFSAERPEGSISTLTIQRTEQRDSAMYRCASSPGAESSYNSPLHFGNGTRLTVT.

The gene calls are TRBV7-2 and TRBJ2-7; TRBD2 is a possible D gene (6 bases). V lost 4 bases to trimming and J lost 3 bases, with 22 bases between them. Germline CDR1 SGHTA, CDR2 FQGNSA. This CDR3 is 17 amino acids long. The DNA of the CDR3 is TGTGCCAGCAGCTCATTTTTAGGGAGGCCTCGAAACTACGAGCAGTACTTC. Its translation: CASSSFLGRPRNYEQYF.

This clonotype was observed at least ten times. The V gene is TRBV10-3, the J gene TRBJ2-7, with 8 bases lining up with TRBD1. There are 15 residues in the CDR3. From germline, CDR1 is ENHRY and CDR2 SYGVKD. With V trimmed by 3 bases and J by 2 bases, 6 bases remained unmatched. The CDR3 DNA follows: TGTGCCATCAGTGATAGCAGGGGGCGCCCCTACGAGCAGTACTTC. Its translation is CAISDSRGRPYEQYF.

The chain employs TRBV15 and TRBJ1-5; no firm D call. This CDR3 spans 14 amino acids. Germline values: CDR1 LNHNV, CDR2 YYDKDF (reference sequence). V lost 3 bases to trimming and J lost 3 bases, with 9 bases between them. CDR3 in amino acids: CATSSELHNQPQHF. DNA of the CDR3: TGTGCCACCAGCAGCGAGTTGCACAATCAGCCCCAGCATTTT.

This chain uses TRBV20-1 with TRBJ1-2; D is possibly TRBD1 (5 bases). Trimming left V 2 bases short and J 6 bases short, with 22 bases between. CDR3 length: 16 residues. The germline V gene has CDR1 DFQATT and CDR2 SNEGSKA (reference sequence). The CDR3 region has the DNA TGCAGTGCTAGACTAGCGGGAGGTTCCGGGGACGATGGCTACACCTTC. As protein: CSARLAGGSGDDGYTF.

Details on this clonotype: Germline and junction disagree at one end, which may indicate a read error. The V and J genes are TRBV20-1 and TRBJ2-7, with 14 bases lining up with TRBD2. The CDR3 is made up of 20 amino acids. Per germline, CDR1 DFQATT and CDR2 SNEGSKA (reference sequence). The CDR3 coding sequence is TGCAGTGCTAGAGATCGCGGACTAGCGGGGGGCAGCATCCTTTCCTACGGGCAGTACTTC. Its protein product is CSARDRGLAGGSILSYGQYF.

The J gene is TRBJ1-4, the V gene TRBV9; TRBD1 is a possible D gene (6 bases). Germline CDR1 and CDR2: SGDLS and YYNGEE. The V and J ends lost 4 bases and 7 bases respectively, with 20 bases between them. The CDR3 contains 16 residues. The CDR3: CASSQVGARGGEKLFF. Written as DNA, the CDR3 is TGTGCCAGCAGCCAAGTTGGGGCCAGGGGAGGTGAAAAACTGTTTTTT.